The present T cell receptor beta chain was sequenced within a study of early T cells in non-severe SARS-CoV-2 infection. Study background: The chains were unpaired, and the sequenced material was bulk RNA from unsorted whole blood.

This clonotype turned up a few times. Its antigen is unidentified. Study-wide results and limits: A preference for anti-spike CD8 responses marked VDJdb matching, which missed private and CD4 specificities.

Attached unique molecular identifiers marked individual cDNA molecules. TCRdb itself ran the 5' RACE reads through MiXCR, one entry per CDR3 protein. The sample comprises around 60,000 distinct CDR3 sequences, more than 15% of which are singletons, and more than 7.5% rests with the top ten. Germline V CDR1 and CDR2: SGHNT, YYREEE (reference sequence). Trimming removed 4 bases from V and 13 bases from J, with 15 bases in between. This CDR3 has 13 amino acids. The chain uses TRBV5-4 and TRBJ1-6; a weak D match, TRBD1 (6 bases). The sequencing here drew on whole blood, taken at baseline. The sequence was obtained from an adult who was a healthcare worker with PCR-confirmed SARS-CoV-2 infection or an uninfected control (not recorded which). CDR3 protein: CASSDGTKRPLHF. The CDR3 nucleotides are TGTGCCAGCAGCGATGGGACAAAGAGGCCCCTCCACTTT. The entire variable domain, with the rest obtained from reference TRBV5-4 and TRBJ1-6, is as follows: ETGVTQSPTHLIKTRGQQVTLRCSSQSGHNTVSWYQQALGQGPQFIFQYYREEENGRGNFPPRFSGLQFPNYSSELNVNALELDDSALYLCASSDGTKRPLHFGNGTRLTVT.